This passage covers 22 T cell receptor beta chains from one sample sequenced in a study of shared T cell receptors in the human thymus. Here immunoSEQ multiplex PCR was the method, and the copy in TCRdb shows in-frame clones only, minus some. The data hold over 450,000 clones, with about four fifths observed a single time. These data were also filed under a second study, of human thymus T cells.

Sequencing used thymocytes. These receptor sequences come from a boy younger than two with a congenital heart defect.

The chain has TRBV15 and TRBJ2-5; 8 bases line up with TRBD2. TRBJ2-7 explains the end of the DNA better; the J call may be wrong. The CDR3 contains 16 residues. Germline CDR1 LNHNV, CDR2 YYDKDF (reference sequence). CDR3 nucleotides: TGTGCCACCAGCACAAGAGGGGGAGCGGGAGATTACGAGCAGTACTTC. This codes for CATSTRGGAGDYEQYF.

This chain links TRBV9 with TRBJ1-1; possible D gene TRBD1, 6 bases. The CDR3 sequence is 14 residues long. V was trimmed by 3 bases and J by 5 bases, leaving 14 bases between them. Germline loops: CDR1 SGDLS, CDR2 YYNGEE. The CDR3 nucleotides read TGTGCCAGCAGCGAACAGGGTGCTTTGACTGAAGCTTTCTTT. Protein sequence: CASSEQGALTEAFF.

This clone appeared a single time. The chain couples TRBV6-5 to TRBJ2-3; 8 bases line up with TRBD1. This CDR3 has 14 amino acids. Unmatched junction bases numbered 5, after V lost 6 bases and J lost 3 bases. Germline loops: CDR1 MNHEY, CDR2 SVGAGI. The CDR3 DNA sequence: TGTGCCAGCAGCCTACAGGGGGGAACAGATACGCAGTATTTT. This encodes CASSLQGGTDTQYF.

CDR3 amino acids: CAWSSGLADYNEQFF. The CDR3 DNA is TGTGCCTGGAGTTCGGGACTAGCGGATTACAATGAGCAGTTCTTC. This chain joins TRBV30 and TRBJ2-1; 11 bases align to TRBD2. Germline values: CDR1 GTSNPN, CDR2 SVGIG (reference sequence). V gave up 2 bases and J gave up 4 bases; unmatched junction bases: 4. The CDR3 totals 15 residues.

This clone was seen more than once but under ten times. V and J are TRBV19 and TRBJ2-3; 11 bases are a match to TRBD2. Germline CDR1 is LNHDA and CDR2 is SQIVND (reference sequence). Trimming took 3 bases from V and 4 from J; bases not matched to a gene: 6. This CDR3 is 16 amino acids long. CDR3: CASSIRTSGLADTQYF. The CDR3 nucleotides are TGTGCCAGTAGTATTCGGACTAGCGGGCTAGCAGATACGCAGTATTTT.

The genes are TRBV10-1 and TRBJ1-5; tentatively, D is TRBD1 (5 bases). This CDR3 spans 13 amino acids. Germline V gene lookup returns CDR1 WNHNN and CDR2 SYGVQD (reference sequence). V was clipped by 5 bases and J by 5 bases, with 10 bases between them. The CDR3: CASSTEGDQPQHF. CDR3 DNA: TGCGCCAGCAGTACAGAAGGGGATCAGCCCCAGCATTTT.

The rearrangement links TRBV5-1 to TRBJ2-5; no clear D. The V and J ends lost 0 bases and 2 bases respectively, with 11 bases between them. Per the germline V gene, CDR1 is SGHRS and CDR2 is YFSETQ. The CDR3 length is 15 residues. The CDR3 reads CASSLVSSRQETQYF. In nucleotides, the CDR3 is TGCGCCAGCAGCTTGGTCTCTAGTAGGCAAGAGACCCAGTACTTC.

This rearrangement joins TRBV6-4 to TRBJ2-1; 9 bases are a match to TRBD2. CDR3 length: 17 residues. The ends lost 3 bases at V and 5 bases at J; junction bases unmatched: 11. Germline V CDR1 and CDR2: MRHNA, SNTAGT. CDR3 in amino acids: CASSEGAGGLWDNEQFF. The CDR3 bases are TGTGCCAGCAGTGAGGGAGCGGGAGGTTTATGGGACAATGAGCAGTTCTTC.

V and J are TRBV5-4 and TRBJ2-7; 7 bases match TRBD1. The CDR3 has 13 residues. CDR1 and CDR2 (germline): SGHNT, YYREEE (reference sequence). The junction had 6 bases not matched to a gene; V was cut back by 0 bases and J by 9 bases. CDR3 residues: CASSLGGGWGQYF. The CDR3 coding sequence is TGTGCCAGCAGCTTGGGAGGGGGCTGGGGGCAGTACTTC.

A single count supports this clone. This rearrangement joins TRBV29-1 to TRBJ2-7; 13 positions match TRBD2. The CDR3 length is 14 residues. CDR1 is SQVTM and CDR2 is ANQGSEA in the germline V gene. V was pared by 7 bases and J by 5 bases, with 8 bases of the junction left unmatched. CDR3 loop: CSAQLAGGANEQYF. CDR3 sequence (DNA): TGCAGCGCCCAACTAGCGGGAGGGGCCAACGAGCAGTACTTC.

The V call is TRBV28, the J call TRBJ1-5, with TRBD1 as a possible D gene (6 bases). The CDR3 loop spans 14 amino acids. V lost 6 bases, J lost 4 bases, and 13 bases lay in between. CDR1 MDHEN and CDR2 SYDVKM come from the germline V gene. The CDR3 sequence: CASRPDRRNQPQHF. DNA of the CDR3: TGTGCCAGCAGACCCGACAGGAGGAATCAGCCCCAGCATTTT.

This clone was picked up a small number of times. The rearrangement links TRBV7-8 to TRBJ2-5, with 8 positions matching TRBD1. The DNA matches TRBJ2-7 better at its end, which makes the J call doubtful. The CDR3 is made up of 13 amino acids. Germline V CDR1 and CDR2: SGHVS, FQNEAQ. CDR3 protein: CASSSGQDYEQYF. CDR3 nucleotide sequence: TGTGCCAGCAGCTCGGGACAGGACTACGAGCAGTACTTC.

The chain carries TRBV27 and TRBJ1-2; 11 nucleotides agree with TRBD1. V trimming: 4 bases; J trimming: 4 bases; junction bases outside the gene matches: 5. Germline-derived CDR1 and CDR2 are MNHEY and SMNVEV (reference sequence). The CDR3 extends over 15 amino acids. The chain's CDR3 is CASSSGTGGIYGYTF. For the CDR3, the DNA is TGTGCCAGCAGTTCCGGGACAGGGGGAATCTATGGCTACACCTTC.

The chain links TRBV6-1 to TRBJ2-7; 7 nucleotides line up with TRBD1. The CDR3 has 14 residues. CDR1 and CDR2 (germline): MNHNS, SASEGT. Losses at the gene ends were 6 bases for V and 6 bases for J; bases not matched to a gene: 11. CDR3 amino acids: CASRKGADAGEQYF. CDR3 in DNA: TGTGCCAGCAGGAAGGGGGCCGATGCGGGCGAGCAGTACTTC.

This rearrangement joins TRBV11-3 to TRBJ2-3; the D gene is possibly TRBD1 (5 bases). V was clipped by 2 bases and J by 2 bases, with 14 bases between them. The CDR3 spans 16 residues. CDR1 SGHNT and CDR2 YENEEA come from the germline V gene. The CDR3 bases are TGTGCCAGCAGCTTAAGGCTCGATGGGGCCACAGATACGCAGTATTTT. The encoded protein is CASSLRLDGATDTQYF.

The V gene is TRBV14, the J gene TRBJ1-2; tentatively, D is TRBD1 (5 bases). This CDR3 has 13 residues. Trimming shortened V by 4 bases and J by 6 bases, and 12 bases separated the two germline ends. Germline V CDR1 and CDR2: SGHDN, FVKESK. CDR3 region: CASSRMTVHGYTF. CDR3 nucleotides: TGTGCCAGCAGCCGTATGACAGTCCATGGCTACACCTTC. The full variable domain, its missing parts supplied by reference TRBV14 and TRBJ1-2, is EAGVTQFPSHSVIEKGQTVTLRCDPISGHDNLYWYRRVMGKEIKFLLHFVKESKQDESGMPNNRFLAERTGGTYSTLKVQPAELEDSGVYFCASSRMTVHGYTFGSGTRLTVV.

The CDR3 here is CASSSKDGLAGVGEQFF. The CDR3 region has the DNA TGTGCCAGCAGTTCAAAGGACGGACTAGCGGGAGTGGGTGAGCAGTTCTTC. The chain recombines TRBV14 with TRBJ2-1; 13 bases align to TRBD2. J was trimmed by 9 bases and V by 6 bases; bases with no gene match: 14. Germline-derived CDR1 and CDR2 are SGHDN and FVKESK. This CDR3 spans 17 amino acids.

The J gene is TRBJ2-7, the V gene TRBV5-6; TRBD1 aligns across 8 bases. The CDR3 has 14 amino acids. J lost 2 bases, V lost 4 bases, and 5 bases had no gene match. Looked up from germline, CDR1 is SGHDT and CDR2 is YYEEEE. The CDR3 sequence is CASSTDRAPYEQYF. CDR3 bases: TGTGCCAGCAGCACGGACAGGGCCCCCTACGAGCAGTACTTC.

Of note for this clone: Other DNA sequences of this sample code for an identical CDR3. The chain joins TRBV10-3 to TRBJ2-5; D is ambiguous. Germline CDR1 ENHRY, CDR2 SYGVKD. V was clipped by 4 bases and J by 7 bases, with 13 bases between them. The CDR3 is 13 amino acids. The CDR3 here is CAISAPHGGTQYF. The CDR3 bases are TGTGCCATCAGTGCCCCTCACGGTGGGACCCAGTACTTC.

This chain connects TRBV18 to TRBJ2-3; 10 bases map to TRBD2. The CDR3 is made up of 17 amino acids. Per germline, CDR1 KGHSH and CDR2 LQKENI. V lost 2 bases to trimming and J lost 6 bases; unmatched junction nucleotides: 11. DNA of the CDR3: TGTGCCAGCTCACCATCTCGAACGACTAGCGGGTTCGATACGCAGTATTTT. Translating gives CASSPSRTTSGFDTQYF.

V gene TRBV30 combines with J gene TRBJ2-7, with D possibly matching TRBD1 (5 bases). The germline V and J ends were trimmed by 2 bases and 6 bases, with 11 bases remaining between them. Germline loops: CDR1 GTSNPN, CDR2 SVGIG (reference sequence). The CDR3 contains 12 residues. This CDR3 is CAWSRGHGEQYF. The CDR3 DNA is TGTGCCTGGAGTCGTGGACACGGCGAGCAGTACTTC.

The chain has TRBV28 and TRBJ1-5, with 9 bases fitting TRBD1. The CDR3 spans 16 residues. CDR1 is MDHEN and CDR2 is SYDVKM in the germline V gene. V lost 0 bases, J lost 7 bases, and 7 bases stayed unmatched. CDR3 region: CASSLWRQGGEQPQHF. CDR3 DNA sequence: TGTGCCAGCAGTTTATGGAGACAGGGGGGGGAACAGCCCCAGCATTTT.